This record concerns one TCR beta chain sequence. Germline V gene data show CDR1 as LNHNV and CDR2 as YYDKDF (reference sequence). This CDR3 is built from 14 residues. J gave up 7 bases and V 2 bases, and 4 bases lay outside the gene matches. This sample stems from a study of CD8 T cells in Susac syndrome. Through negative isolation, CD4+ and CD8+ T cells were obtained, while TEMRA cells were enriched using FACS. RNA was extracted with the RNeasy kit, and a quantity of about 0.45 to 1 ug was reverse transcribed using random hexamers. Amplification of TCR beta CDR3 used immunoSEQ multiplex PCR across 54 Vbeta and 13 Jbeta. MiXCR was run by TCRdb on the immunoSEQ multiplex PCR reads, yielding one entry per CDR3 protein. Of approximately 300,000 distinct CDR3 sequences listed, about 88% were seen once; the top ten hold under 0.2%.

The chain has TRBV15 and TRBJ2-3; the match to TRBD2 covers 9 bases. This receptor was identified in a human donor with multiple sclerosis. The sample taken for sequencing was CD8+ T cells from PBMCs. The CDR3 DNA reads as TGTGCCACCAGCAGACCGGGACTAGCAAATACGCAGTATTTT. Residues: CATSRPGLANTQYF.